This T cell receptor (beta chain) was documented in a study of T cells in Graves' hyperthyroidism and ophthalmopathy. Whole-study results and caveats: Blood shared most expanded thyroid clonotypes above 0.001. Ophthalmopathy prediction by the model preceded onset by a median roughly 6 months.

Amplified TCR beta CDR3 regions derived from RNA transcripts. Initially, a first-round RT-PCR of the TCR CDR3 employed the HTBI primer set. TCRdb fed the multiplex PCR reads into MiXCR, producing one record per CDR3 protein. The sample carries about 130,000 distinct CDR3 sequences, 22% recorded once. Recently diagnosed hyperthyroidism of less than 2 months' duration affected patients aged 18 to 65. Uncontrolled infection, other autoimmune disease, pregnancy or lactation barred patients from enrollment. As for this clonotype: The target antigen is unknown.

V lost 1 base, J lost 3 bases, and 7 bases stayed unmatched. Per germline, CDR1 SGHAT and CDR2 FQNNGV. The length of the CDR3 is 16 residues. Source material: blood. The V call is TRBV11-2, the J call TRBJ2-7; 9 nucleotides agree with TRBD1. The sequence was obtained from a woman aged 45 to 65 with Graves' hyperthyroidism that later progressed to Graves' ophthalmopathy. The CDR3 region is CASSLGDSTGGYEQYF. CDR3 DNA: TGTGCCAGCAGCTTAGGAGATTCGACAGGGGGCTACGAGCAGTACTTC. Filled out from reference TRBV11-2 and TRBJ2-7, the complete variable domain reads EAGVAQSPRYKIIEKRQSVAFWCNPISGHATLYWYQQILGQGPKLLIQFQNNGVVDDSQLPKDRFSAERLKGVDSTLKIQPAKLEDSAVYLCASSLGDSTGGYEQYFGPGTRLTVT.